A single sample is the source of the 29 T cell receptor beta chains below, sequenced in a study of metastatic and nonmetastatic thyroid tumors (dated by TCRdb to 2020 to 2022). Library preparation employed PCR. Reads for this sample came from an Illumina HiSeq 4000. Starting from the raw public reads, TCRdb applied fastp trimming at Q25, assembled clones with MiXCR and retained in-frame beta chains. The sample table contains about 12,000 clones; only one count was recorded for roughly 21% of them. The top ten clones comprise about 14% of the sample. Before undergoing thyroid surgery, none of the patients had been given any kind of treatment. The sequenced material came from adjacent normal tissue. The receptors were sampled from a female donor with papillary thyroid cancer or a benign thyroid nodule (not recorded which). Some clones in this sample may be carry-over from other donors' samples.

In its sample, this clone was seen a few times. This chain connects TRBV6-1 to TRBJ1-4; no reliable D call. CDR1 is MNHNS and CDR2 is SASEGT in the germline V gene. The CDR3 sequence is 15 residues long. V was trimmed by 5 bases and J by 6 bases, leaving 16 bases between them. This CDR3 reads CASSFNPQADEKLFF. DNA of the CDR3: TGTGCCAGCAGTTTTAACCCCCAGGCGGATGAAAAACTGTTTTTT.

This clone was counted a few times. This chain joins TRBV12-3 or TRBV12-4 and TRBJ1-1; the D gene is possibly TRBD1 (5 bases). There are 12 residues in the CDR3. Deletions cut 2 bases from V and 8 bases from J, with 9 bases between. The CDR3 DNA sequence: TGTGCCAGCAGTTTATATGGGGCGGAAGCTTTCTTT. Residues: CASSLYGAEAFF.

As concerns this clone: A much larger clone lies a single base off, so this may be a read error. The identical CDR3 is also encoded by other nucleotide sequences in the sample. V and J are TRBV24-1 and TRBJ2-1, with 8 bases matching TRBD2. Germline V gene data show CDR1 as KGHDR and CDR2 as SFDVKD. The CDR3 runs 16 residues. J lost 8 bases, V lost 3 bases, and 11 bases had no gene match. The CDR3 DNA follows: TGTGCCACCAGTGATACTACGGGGGGGGAAGTATATGAGCAGTTCTTC. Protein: CATSDTTGGEVYEQFF.

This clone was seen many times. The CDR3 DNA reads TGTGCCAGCAGTTTGTCCGCGGGTGAGCAGTTCTTC. As protein: CASSLSAGEQFF. The V and J genes are TRBV6-2 or TRBV6-3 and TRBJ2-1, with D maybe TRBD2 (5 bases). This CDR3 region has 12 residues. V lost 4 bases, J lost 9 bases, and 10 bases lay in between. CDR1 is MNHEY and CDR2 is SVGEGT in the germline V gene.

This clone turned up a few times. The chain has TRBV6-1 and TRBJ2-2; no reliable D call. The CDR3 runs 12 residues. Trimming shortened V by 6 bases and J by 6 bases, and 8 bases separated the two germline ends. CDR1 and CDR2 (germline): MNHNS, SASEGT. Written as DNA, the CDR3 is TGTGCCAGCAGATTCGGGTCCGGGGAGCTGTTTTTT. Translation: CASRFGSGELFF.

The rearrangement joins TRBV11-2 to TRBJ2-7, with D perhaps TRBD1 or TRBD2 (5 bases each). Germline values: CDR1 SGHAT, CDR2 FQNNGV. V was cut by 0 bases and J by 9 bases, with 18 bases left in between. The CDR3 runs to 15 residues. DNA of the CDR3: TGTGCCAGCAGCTTAGACGAGGGGCGCAATATTGGGCAGTACTTC. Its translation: CASSLDEGRNIGQYF.

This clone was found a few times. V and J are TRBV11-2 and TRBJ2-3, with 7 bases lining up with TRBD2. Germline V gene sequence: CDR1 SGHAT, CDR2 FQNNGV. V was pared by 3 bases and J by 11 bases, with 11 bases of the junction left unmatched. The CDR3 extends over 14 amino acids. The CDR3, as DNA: TGTGCCAGCAGCTTGGGGGGAGGGACCGAGGGGCAGTATTTT. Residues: CASSLGGGTEGQYF.

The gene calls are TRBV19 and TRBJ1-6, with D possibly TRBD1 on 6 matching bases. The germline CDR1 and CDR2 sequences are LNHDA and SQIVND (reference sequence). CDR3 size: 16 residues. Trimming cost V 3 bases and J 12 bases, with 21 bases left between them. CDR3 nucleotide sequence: TGTGCCAGTAGTATCCTGCCCTGGACAGTTTTAGTACCCCTCCACTTT. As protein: CASSILPWTVLVPLHF.

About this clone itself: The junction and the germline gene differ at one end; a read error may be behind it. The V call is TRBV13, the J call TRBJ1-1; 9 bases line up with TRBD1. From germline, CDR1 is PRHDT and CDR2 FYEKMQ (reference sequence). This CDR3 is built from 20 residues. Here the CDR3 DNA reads TGTGCCAGCAGGTTACGCCTTTGGACGGGACAGGGATCCGGTTGCACTGAAGCCTTCTTT. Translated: CASRLRLWTGQGSGCTEAFF.

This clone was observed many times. CDR3 bases: TGCGCCAGCAGCCCTTCAGCCGGCGTGAACACTGAAGCTTTCTTT. Protein product: CASSPSAGVNTEAFF. The chain couples TRBV4-1 to TRBJ1-1; D is unresolved. The CDR3 is 15 residues long. Deletions cut 4 bases from V and 0 bases from J, with 12 bases between. Germline lookup yields CDR1 MGHRA and CDR2 YSYEKL.

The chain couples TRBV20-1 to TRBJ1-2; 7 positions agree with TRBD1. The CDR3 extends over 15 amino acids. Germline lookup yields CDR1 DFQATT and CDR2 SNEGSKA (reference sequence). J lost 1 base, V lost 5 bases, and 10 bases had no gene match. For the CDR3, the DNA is TGCAGTGCTCCTACATACGGACAGGATAACTATGGCTACACCTTC. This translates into CSAPTYGQDNYGYTF.

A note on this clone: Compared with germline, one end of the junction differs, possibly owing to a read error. The CDR3 loop reads CASSPTGSTPHGDTF. The CDR3 DNA is TGTGCCAGCAGCCCCACTGGGTCCACCCCTCATGGCGACACCTTC. V usage is TRBV11-2 and J usage is TRBJ1-2; D is undetermined. The CDR3 consists of 15 residues. Germline CDR1 reads SGHAT; CDR2 reads FQNNGV. The full variable domain, rest sourced from reference TRBV11-2 and TRBJ1-2, is EAGVAQSPRYKIIEKRQSVAFWCNPISGHATLYWYQQILGQGPKLLIQFQNNGVVDDSQLPKDRFSAERLKGVDSTLKIQPAKLEDSAVYLCASSPTGSTPHGDTFGSGTRLTVV.

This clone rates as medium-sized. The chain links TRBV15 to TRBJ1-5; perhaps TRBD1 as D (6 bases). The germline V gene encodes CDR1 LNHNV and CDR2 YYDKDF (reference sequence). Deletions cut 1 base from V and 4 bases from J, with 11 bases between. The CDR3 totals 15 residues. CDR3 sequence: CATSRVRTVNQPQHF. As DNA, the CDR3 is TGTGCCACCAGCAGAGTCAGGACAGTGAATCAGCCCCAGCATTTT.

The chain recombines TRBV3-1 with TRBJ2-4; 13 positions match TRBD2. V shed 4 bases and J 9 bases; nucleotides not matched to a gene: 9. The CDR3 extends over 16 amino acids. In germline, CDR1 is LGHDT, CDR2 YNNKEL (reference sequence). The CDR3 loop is CASSRGLAGRGGIQYF. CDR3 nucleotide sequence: TGTGCCAGCAGCCGGGGACTAGCGGGAAGGGGTGGCATTCAGTACTTC.

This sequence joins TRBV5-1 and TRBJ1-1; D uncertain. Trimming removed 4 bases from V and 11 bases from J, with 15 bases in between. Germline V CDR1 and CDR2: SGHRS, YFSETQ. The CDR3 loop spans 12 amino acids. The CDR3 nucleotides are TGCGCCAGCAGCCTTGACAAGGGAGAGGCTTTCTTT. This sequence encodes CASSLDKGEAFF.

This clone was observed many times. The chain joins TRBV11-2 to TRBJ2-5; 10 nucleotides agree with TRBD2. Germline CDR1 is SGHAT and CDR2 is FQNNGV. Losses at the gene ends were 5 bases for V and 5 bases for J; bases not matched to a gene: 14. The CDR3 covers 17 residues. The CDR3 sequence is CASSQHWLAGGHETQYF. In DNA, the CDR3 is TGTGCCAGCAGCCAACATTGGTTAGCGGGGGGTCATGAGACCCAGTACTTC. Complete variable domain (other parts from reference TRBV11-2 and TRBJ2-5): EAGVAQSPRYKIIEKRQSVAFWCNPISGHATLYWYQQILGQGPKLLIQFQNNGVVDDSQLPKDRFSAERLKGVDSTLKIQPAKLEDSAVYLCASSQHWLAGGHETQYFGPGTRLLVL.

The DNA for the CDR3 is TGCGCCAGCAGCTTGGTGGCTCCTGGTTTCAATAATTCACCCCTCCACTTT. Protein sequence: CASSLVAPGFNNSPLHF. The gene calls are TRBV5-1 and TRBJ1-6; no clear D gene. V was trimmed by 0 bases and J by 5 bases, leaving 15 bases between them. CDR1 and CDR2 from the germline V gene are SGHRS and YFSETQ. The CDR3 sequence is 17 residues long.

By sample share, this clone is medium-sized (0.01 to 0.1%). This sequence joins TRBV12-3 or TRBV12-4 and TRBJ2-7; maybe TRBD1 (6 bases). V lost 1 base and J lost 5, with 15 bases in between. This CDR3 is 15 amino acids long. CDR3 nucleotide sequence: TGTGCCAGCAGTTTAGGGGCAGGGGTAAACGACGAGCAGTACTTC. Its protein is CASSLGAGVNDEQYF.

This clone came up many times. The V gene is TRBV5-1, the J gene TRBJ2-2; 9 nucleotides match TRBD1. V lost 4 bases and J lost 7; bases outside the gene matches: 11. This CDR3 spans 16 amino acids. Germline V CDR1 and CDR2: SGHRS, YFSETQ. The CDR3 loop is CASSPMDRGRDGELFF. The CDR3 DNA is TGCGCCAGCAGCCCGATGGACAGGGGTCGGGACGGGGAGCTGTTTTTT.

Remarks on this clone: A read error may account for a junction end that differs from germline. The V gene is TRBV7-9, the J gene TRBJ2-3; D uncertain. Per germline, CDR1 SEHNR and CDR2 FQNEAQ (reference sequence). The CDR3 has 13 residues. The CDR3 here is CAGSFVSSDTQYF. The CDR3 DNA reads TGTGCCGGCAGCTTCGTCTCCTCGGATACGCAGTATTTT.

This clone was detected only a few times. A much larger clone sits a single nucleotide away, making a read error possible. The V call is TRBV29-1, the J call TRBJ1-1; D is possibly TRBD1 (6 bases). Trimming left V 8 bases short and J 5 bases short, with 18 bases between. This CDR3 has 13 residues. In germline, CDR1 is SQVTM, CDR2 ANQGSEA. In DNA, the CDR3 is TGCAGCAGCCCCGGGCCGGGGGCGACTGAAGCTTTCTTT. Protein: CSSPGPGATEAFF.

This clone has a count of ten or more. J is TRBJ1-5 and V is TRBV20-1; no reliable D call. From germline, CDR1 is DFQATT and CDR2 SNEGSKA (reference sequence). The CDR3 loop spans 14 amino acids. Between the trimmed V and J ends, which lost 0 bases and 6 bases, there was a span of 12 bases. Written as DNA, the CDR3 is TGCAGTGCTAGAGATCGGAGGTATGCTCAGCCCCAGCATTTT. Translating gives CSARDRRYAQPQHF.

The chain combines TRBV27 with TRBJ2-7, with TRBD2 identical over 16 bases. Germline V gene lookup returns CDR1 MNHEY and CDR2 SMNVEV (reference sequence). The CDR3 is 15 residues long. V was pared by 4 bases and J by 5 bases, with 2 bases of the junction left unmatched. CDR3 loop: CASSSGTSGRDEQYF. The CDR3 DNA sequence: TGTGCCAGCAGTTCCGGGACTAGCGGGAGGGACGAGCAGTACTTC.

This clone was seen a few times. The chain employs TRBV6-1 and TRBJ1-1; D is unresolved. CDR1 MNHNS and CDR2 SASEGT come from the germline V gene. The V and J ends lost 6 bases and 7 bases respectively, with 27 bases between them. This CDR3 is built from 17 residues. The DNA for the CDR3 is TGTGCCAGCAGGCCCACCTCACGTGGAGGACCTGCCGTTGAAGCTTTCTTT. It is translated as CASRPTSRGGPAVEAFF.

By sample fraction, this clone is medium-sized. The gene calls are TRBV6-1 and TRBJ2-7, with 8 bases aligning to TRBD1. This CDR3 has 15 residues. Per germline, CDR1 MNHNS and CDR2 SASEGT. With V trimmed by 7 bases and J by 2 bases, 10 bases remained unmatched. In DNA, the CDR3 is TGTGCCAGCAAAACAATCACGGACAGGGCCTACGAGCAGTACTTC. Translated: CASKTITDRAYEQYF.

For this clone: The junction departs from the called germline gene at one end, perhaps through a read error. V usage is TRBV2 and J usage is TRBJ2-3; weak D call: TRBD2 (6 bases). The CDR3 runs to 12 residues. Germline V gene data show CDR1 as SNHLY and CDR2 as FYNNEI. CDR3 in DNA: TGTGCCAACGGGGGAGTCCCAGATACGCGGTATTTT. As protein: CANGGVPDTRYF.

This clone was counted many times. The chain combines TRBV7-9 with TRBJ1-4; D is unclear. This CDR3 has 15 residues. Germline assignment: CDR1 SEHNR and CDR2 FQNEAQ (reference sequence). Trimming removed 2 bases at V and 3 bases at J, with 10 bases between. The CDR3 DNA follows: TGTGCCAGCAGCTTAAGTCGCGTGTCTAATGAAAAACTGTTTTTT. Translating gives CASSLSRVSNEKLFF.

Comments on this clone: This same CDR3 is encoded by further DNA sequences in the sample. This chain's CDR3 is CASSMRYLWGPNYGYTF. The CDR3 DNA reads TGTGCCAGTAGTATGCGTTACCTTTGGGGGCCTAACTATGGCTACACCTTC. The chain joins TRBV19 to TRBJ1-2; a possible D gene is TRBD1 (6 bases). There are 17 residues in the CDR3. V lost 3 bases and J 0 bases, leaving 17 bases between the germline ends. Germline loops: CDR1 LNHDA, CDR2 SQIVND (reference sequence).

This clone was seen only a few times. The CDR3 DNA follows: TGTGCCAGCAGTTTAATCTCGGGACAGACATCTGGAAACACCATATATTTT. Its translation is CASSLISGQTSGNTIYF. The rearrangement links TRBV28 to TRBJ1-3, with 7 bases that match TRBD1. Germline assignment: CDR1 MDHEN and CDR2 SYDVKM. The junction had 8 bases not matched to a gene; V was cut back by 2 bases and J by 1 base. There are 17 residues in the CDR3. The full variable domain, its missing parts supplied by reference TRBV28 and TRBJ1-3, is DVKVTQSSRYLVKRTGEKVFLECVQDMDHENMFWYRQDPGLGLRLIYFSYDVKMKEKGDIPEGYSVSREKKERFSLILESASTNQTSMYLCASSLISGQTSGNTIYFGEGSWLTVV.